This T cell receptor beta chain came from a study of blood T cell repertoires in COVID-19. Study at large: Researchers got acute and convalescent COVID-19 samples from the United States, Italy and Spain. Sample material is recorded as cDNA or gDNA derived from T cells, B-cell-depleted T cells, or PBMCs.

Here immunoSEQ multiplex PCR was the method, and the copy in TCRdb shows in-frame clones only, minus some. The table has over 250,000 clones, roughly 87% seen once. Trimming stripped 6 bases from V and 5 bases from J, with 16 bases between. CDR3 length: 15 amino acids. Germline V CDR1 and CDR2: LGHNA, YNFKEQ. The chain combines TRBV4-2 with TRBJ1-4, with D possibly matching TRBD1 (5 bases). The sequenced sample consisted of peripheral blood. The source is a human donor in a cohort sampled during active COVID-19. CDR3 DNA sequence: TGTGCCAGCAGACAACCGGGAGGGGCCAATGAAAAACTGTTTTTT. Amino acid sequence: CASRQPGGANEKLFF.